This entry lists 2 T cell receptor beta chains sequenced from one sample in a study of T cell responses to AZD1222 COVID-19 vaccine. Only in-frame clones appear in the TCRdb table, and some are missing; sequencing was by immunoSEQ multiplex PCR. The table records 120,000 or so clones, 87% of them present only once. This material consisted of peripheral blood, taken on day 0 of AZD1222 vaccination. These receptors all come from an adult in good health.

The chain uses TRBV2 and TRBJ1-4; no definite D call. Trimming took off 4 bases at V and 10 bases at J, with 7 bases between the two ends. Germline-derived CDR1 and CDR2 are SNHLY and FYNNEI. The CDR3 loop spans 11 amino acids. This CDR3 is CASSVARKLFF. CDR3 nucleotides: TGTGCCAGCAGTGTGGCCCGAAAACTGTTTTTT.

The CDR3 is CASSVVQGTDYGYTF. The CDR3 DNA follows: TGTGCCAGCAGCGTAGTCCAGGGGACGGACTATGGCTACACCTTC. V and J are TRBV9 and TRBJ1-2; the D gene is possibly TRBD1 (6 bases). This CDR3 spans 15 amino acids. The ends were cut back, 0 bases at V and 3 bases at J, with 12 bases in the middle. CDR1 and CDR2 from the germline V gene are SGDLS and YYNGEE.